These 25 T cell receptor beta chains were sequenced from one sample in a study of blood T cell repertoires in COVID-19. Here immunoSEQ multiplex PCR was the method, and the copy in TCRdb shows in-frame clones only, minus some. The sample includes roughly 400,000 clones, 80% to 90% of them seen just once. What was sequenced was PBMCs or T cells enriched from blood (not recorded which). The receptors shown here come from a woman aged 45-59 years who had recovered from COVID-19.

The chain recombines TRBV5-1 with TRBJ1-6, with D tentatively TRBD1 (5 bases). Germline V lookup: CDR1 SGHRS, CDR2 YFSETQ. This CDR3 is built from 12 residues. V lost 9 bases and J 6 bases, leaving 10 bases between the germline ends. The CDR3 DNA follows: TGCGCCACCCCAGGGTTTAATTCACCCCTCCACTTT. Its protein product is CATPGFNSPLHF.

This clone came up once. This chain connects TRBV19 to TRBJ1-4; possible D gene TRBD1, 6 bases. The germline V and J ends were trimmed by 6 bases and 3 bases, with 11 bases remaining between them. CDR1 and CDR2 from the germline V gene are LNHDA and SQIVND (reference sequence). The CDR3 loop spans 14 amino acids. The CDR3 region is CASSHRVSNEKLFF. CDR3 coding DNA: TGTGCCAGTAGCCACAGGGTGTCTAATGAAAAACTGTTTTTT.

This chain joins TRBV19 and TRBJ1-5; possible D gene TRBD1, 6 bases. The CDR3 spans 14 residues. CDR1 and CDR2 from the germline V gene are LNHDA and SQIVND (reference sequence). Trimming shortened V by 5 bases and J by 4 bases, and 12 bases separated the two germline ends. The CDR3 bases are TGTGCCAGTAGTCCCGGAACAGGGAATCAGCCCCAGCATTTT. This translates into CASSPGTGNQPQHF.

This clone was observed once. The rearrangement links TRBV2 to TRBJ1-4; D possibly corresponds to TRBD1 (6 bases). V lost 6 bases to trimming and J lost 4 bases, with 12 bases between them. The CDR3 is 14 residues long. CDR1 and CDR2 from the germline V gene are SNHLY and FYNNEI. This chain's CDR3 is CASSRQAYNEKLFF. The CDR3 bases are TGTGCCAGCAGCCGACAGGCCTATAATGAAAAACTGTTTTTT.

This clone was seen only once. The chain combines TRBV5-1 with TRBJ1-2; possible D gene TRBD1, 5 bases. The CDR3 spans 14 residues. In germline, CDR1 is SGHRS, CDR2 YFSETQ. With 1 base removed from V and 2 bases from J, the gap between germline ends came to 9 bases. In DNA, the CDR3 is TGCGCCAGCAGCTTGTGGGCAGGGAACTATGGCTACACCTTC. Its protein product is CASSLWAGNYGYTF. Combining the CDR3 with reference TRBV5-1 and TRBJ1-2 gives the whole variable domain KAGVTQTPRYLIKTRGQQVTLSCSPISGHRSVSWYQQTPGQGLQFLFEYFSETQRNKGNFPGRFSGRQFSNSRSEMNVSTLELGDSALYLCASSLWAGNYGYTFGSGTRLTVV.

The chain uses TRBV4-1 and TRBJ1-2; 9 nucleotides agree with TRBD1. Germline V gives CDR1 MGHRA, CDR2 YSYEKL. The V gene end was trimmed by 5 bases and the J gene end by 5 bases; junction bases not matched to a gene: 12. This CDR3 region has 16 residues. The CDR3 DNA sequence: TGCGCCAGCAGCTCGCGTTGGGGACAGGGCGGTTATGGCTACACCTTC. Amino acids: CASSSRWGQGGYGYTF.

The chain is built from TRBV20-1 and TRBJ2-7; 8 bases match TRBD1. The germline gives CDR1 DFQATT, CDR2 SNEGSKA (reference sequence). Losses at the gene ends were 3 bases for V and 5 bases for J; bases not matched to a gene: 6. The CDR3 extends over 13 amino acids. CDR3: CSASRQGANEQYF. For the CDR3, the DNA is TGCAGTGCTAGTAGGCAGGGGGCGAACGAGCAGTACTTC.

The V call is TRBV4-1, the J call TRBJ2-5; D may be TRBD1 (5 bases). This CDR3 comprises 14 residues. V was pared by 3 bases and J by 3 bases, with 11 bases between. Germline V gene sequence: CDR1 MGHRA, CDR2 YSYEKL. The CDR3: CASSHPLGEETQYF. DNA of the CDR3: TGCGCCAGCAGCCACCCCTTAGGGGAAGAGACCCAGTACTTC.

The chain joins TRBV9 to TRBJ2-1; TRBD2 aligns across 10 bases. CDR1 and CDR2 (germline): SGDLS, YYNGEE. J lost 7 bases, V lost 4 bases, and 8 bases had no gene match. CDR3 length: 15 amino acids. CDR3 nucleotides: TGTGCCAGCAGCTTTAGCGGGGGGCATGGGAATGAGCAGTTCTTC. It is translated as CASSFSGGHGNEQFF.

V and J are TRBV3-1 (or the pseudogene TRBV3-2) and TRBJ1-1; D is uncertain. CDR3 size: 15 residues. CDR1 is LGHDT and CDR2 is YNNKEL in the germline V gene (reference sequence). Trimming shortened V by 4 bases and J by 4 bases, and 16 bases separated the two germline ends. Written as DNA, the CDR3 is TGTGCCAGCAGCCTCTCTTACCGGACTCCCACTGAAGCTTTCTTT. The encoded protein is CASSLSYRTPTEAFF.

The chain uses TRBV3-1 (or the pseudogene TRBV3-2) and TRBJ1-2; tentative D call: TRBD1 (5 bases). The CDR3 sequence is 11 residues long. V lost 5 bases and J 8 bases, leaving 9 bases between the germline ends. Per the germline V gene, CDR1 is LGHDT and CDR2 is YNNKEL (reference sequence). The CDR3 coding sequence is TGTGCCAGCAGCTGGGGCCCAGGCTACACCTTC. As protein: CASSWGPGYTF.

This clone was picked up one time. The CDR3 loop reads CASSGAVPGQYEKLFF. In DNA form, the CDR3 reads TGCGCCAGCAGTGGGGCCGTTCCGGGACAGTACGAAAAACTGTTTTTT. The V call is TRBV10-1, the J call TRBJ1-4, with TRBD1 matching 7 bases. The CDR3 runs 16 residues. The junction had 13 bases not matched to a gene; V was cut back by 4 bases and J by 8 bases. From germline, CDR1 is WNHNN and CDR2 SYGVQD (reference sequence).

J is TRBJ1-6 and V is TRBV7-9; D is undetermined. Germline V gene lookup returns CDR1 SEHNR and CDR2 FQNEAQ (reference sequence). V was trimmed by 1 base and J by 8 bases, leaving 12 bases between them. The CDR3 extends over 15 amino acids. The CDR3: CASSLVGLADSPLHF. CDR3 coding DNA: TGTGCCAGCAGCTTAGTGGGTCTCGCGGATTCACCCCTCCACTTT.

V and J are TRBV11-3 and TRBJ1-1; possible D gene TRBD1, 5 bases. Germline CDR1 is SGHNT and CDR2 is YENEEA. Trimming stripped 2 bases from V and 4 bases from J, with 11 bases between. This CDR3 has 14 residues. The CDR3 DNA reads TGTGCCAGCAGCTTACAGGGCGTAGTCACTGAAGCTTTCTTT. Translating gives CASSLQGVVTEAFF.

This chain links TRBV19 with TRBJ2-1; 9 bases match TRBD1. There are 17 residues in the CDR3. The germline V gene has CDR1 LNHDA and CDR2 SQIVND (reference sequence). Trimming cost V 4 bases and J 4 bases; bases outside gene matches: 11. The CDR3 sequence: CASSTIPGQGIYNEQFF. The DNA of the CDR3 is TGTGCCAGTAGTACCATCCCGGGACAGGGAATATACAATGAGCAGTTCTTC. Full variable domain (missing parts from reference TRBV19 and TRBJ2-1): DGGITQSPKYLFRKEGQNVTLSCEQNLNHDAMYWYRQDPGQGLRLIYYSQIVNDFQKGDIAEGYSVSREKKESFPLTVTSAQKNPTAFYLCASSTIPGQGIYNEQFFGPGTRLTVL.

This clone was recorded only once. This chain joins TRBV6-5 and TRBJ1-1; a weak D match, TRBD1 (6 bases). Trimming pared 0 bases from V and 4 bases from J, leaving 12 bases between. In germline, CDR1 is MNHEY, CDR2 SVGAGI. The CDR3 sequence is 15 residues long. The CDR3 sequence: CASSYSGGAGTEAFF. The CDR3 bases are TGTGCCAGCAGTTACTCTGGGGGGGCTGGCACTGAAGCTTTCTTT.

This chain joins TRBV13 and TRBJ2-4; weak D call: TRBD2 (5 bases). This CDR3 region has 14 residues. Germline assignment: CDR1 PRHDT and CDR2 FYEKMQ (reference sequence). Trimming removed 7 bases at V and 2 bases at J, with 12 bases between. CDR3 loop: CASTKAGTKNIQYF. CDR3 bases: TGTGCCAGCACGAAGGCCGGGACCAAAAACATTCAGTACTTC.

V and J are TRBV3-1 (or the pseudogene TRBV3-2) and TRBJ2-7; no definite D call. In germline, CDR1 is LGHDT, CDR2 YNNKEL (reference sequence). This CDR3 region has 15 residues. With 0 bases removed from V and 6 bases from J, the gap between germline ends came to 15 bases. The CDR3 is CASSQDPATPVEQYF. The CDR3 DNA reads as TGTGCCAGCAGCCAAGATCCCGCTACCCCCGTCGAGCAGTACTTC.

This chain links TRBV6-2 or TRBV6-3 with TRBJ1-6; D is uncertain. The CDR3 is 14 residues long. V lost 4 bases and J 11 bases, leaving 15 bases between the germline ends. Germline V gene sequence: CDR1 MNHEY, CDR2 SVGEGT. The CDR3 spells CASSFHGNGTPLHF. The CDR3 coding sequence is TGTGCCAGCAGTTTCCACGGGAATGGGACACCCCTCCACTTT.

The rearrangement links TRBV3-1 (or the pseudogene TRBV3-2) to TRBJ2-5, with 9 positions matching TRBD2. V shed 3 bases and J 5 bases; nucleotides not matched to a gene: 10. The CDR3 is made up of 16 amino acids. CDR1 is LGHDT, CDR2 YNNKEL, per germline (reference sequence). The CDR3 reads CASSHGGGGAGETQYF. The DNA of the CDR3 is TGTGCCAGCAGCCACGGCGGCGGGGGGGCCGGGGAGACCCAGTACTTC.

The V and J genes are TRBV19 and TRBJ1-1, with TRBD1 identical over 9 bases. This CDR3 spans 17 amino acids. V dropped 3 bases and J dropped 0; count of bases not matched to a gene: 8. The germline V gene has CDR1 LNHDA and CDR2 SQIVND (reference sequence). Written as DNA, the CDR3 is TGTGCCAGTAGTATTTTAAGGGGACAGGGCCTGAACACTGAAGCTTTCTTT. It specifies CASSILRGQGLNTEAFF.

This clone is a singleton in its sample. The chain links TRBV7-2 to TRBJ1-2; TRBD1 aligns across 7 bases. The CDR3 is made up of 14 amino acids. Germline assignment: CDR1 SGHTA and CDR2 FQGNSA. Germline trimming cut 3 bases from V and 8 bases from J; bases unmatched to any gene: 9. The CDR3 DNA reads as TGTGCCAGCAGCTTCGACAGGGCGTTGGCCGGCTACACCTTC. This gives the protein CASSFDRALAGYTF.

The chain has TRBV4-3 and TRBJ1-6; no definite D call. Germline CDR1 is LGHNA and CDR2 is YSLEER. The CDR3 length is 16 residues. The V gene lost 0 bases and the J gene lost 4 bases, with 10 bases spanning the gap. The CDR3 loop reads CASSQEEAYYNSPLHF. DNA for the CDR3: TGCGCCAGCAGCCAAGAGGAGGCATATTATAATTCACCCCTCCACTTT.

The V and J genes are TRBV6-5 and TRBJ1-5, with 11 bases identical to TRBD1. With 6 bases clipped from V and 6 bases from J, the junction kept 7 bases outside the gene matches. There are 15 residues in the CDR3. CDR1 MNHEY and CDR2 SVGAGI come from the germline V gene. Written as DNA, the CDR3 is TGTGCCAGCAGCACCGGGACAGGGGGTACTCAGCCCCAGCATTTT. As protein: CASSTGTGGTQPQHF.

The chain joins TRBV29-1 to TRBJ1-1; D is ambiguous. Looked up from germline, CDR1 is SQVTM and CDR2 is ANQGSEA. This CDR3 has 13 amino acids. Trimming removed 4 bases from V and 0 bases from J, with 9 bases in between. The CDR3: CSVGEQLNTEAFF. The CDR3 DNA reads TGCAGCGTTGGAGAACAACTGAACACTGAAGCTTTCTTT.